This TCR beta chain was obtained from a study of blood T cell repertoires in COVID-19. The data were produced by immunoSEQ multiplex PCR, yet TCRdb's version contains in-frame clones alone and is incomplete. The sample lists 100,000 to 150,000 clones, about 86% occurring once. The junction had 0 bases not matched to a gene; V was cut back by 2 bases and J by 6 bases. Germline V gene sequence: CDR1 MNHEY, CDR2 SVGEGT. The CDR3 spans 14 residues. The sample consisted of peripheral blood. The chain is built from TRBV6-2 or TRBV6-3 and TRBJ2-2, with 10 positions matching TRBD2. The sequence was collected from a man at least 80 years old with active or convalescent COVID-19. The CDR3 DNA reads TGTGCCAGCAGTTACCTAGCGGGGGCCGGGGAGCTGTTTTTT. This sequence encodes CASSYLAGAGELFF.